The following is a TCR beta chain sequence with its context. Its antigen is unknown. The libraries of TRB cDNA were constructed through 5' RACE using UMI labels. TCRdb reprocessed the 5' RACE reads and keeps a single row for each CDR3 protein, giving no DNA. The table for this sample gives roughly 110,000 distinct CDR3 sequences. These data originate in a study of CXCR3-negative and CXCR3-positive naive CD8 T cells. Study background: Around 130 million TRB reads were obtained overall (about 1.5 +/- 0.3 million per library). Broader study findings: When CXCR3-positive naive cells were set against CXCR3-negative naive cells, the former had more hydrophobic TRB CDR3s. TRBV-TRBJ usage matched between naive CXCR3-negative and CXCR3-positive cells but not between memory cells. Memory CD8+ cells showed much lower diversity, while both naive subsets displayed comparably high diversity. TCR interaction strength was inferred from TRB CDR3 physicochemistry, as CD5 matched across naive subsets.

This sequence was found in a human donor in good health. Some clones in this sample may be carry-over from other donors' samples. The source material was naive CXCR3+ CD8+ T cells from blood. Sample subset: CD45RO-CCR7+CD27+CD95- naive CD8+ T cells expressing CXCR3 (TNR3+).

CDR3 residues: CASSYRQGSADNEQFF. The V gene is TRBV5-1, the J gene TRBJ2-1; TCRdb's D gene call, TRBD1, goes unchecked for lack of DNA. The CDR3 contains 16 residues. Germline loops: CDR1 SGHRS, CDR2 YFSETQ. The whole variable domain, remainder taken from reference TRBV5-1 and TRBJ2-1, is KAGVTQTPRYLIKTRGQQVTLSCSPISGHRSVSWYQQTPGQGLQFLFEYFSETQRNKGNFPGRFSGRQFSNSRSEMNVSTLELGDSALYLCASSYRQGSADNEQFFGPGTRLTVL.